This T cell receptor (beta chain) came from a study of T cells in Graves' hyperthyroidism and ophthalmopathy. General observations from the study: Blood samples included most of the expanded thyroid clonotypes exceeding 0.001. Patients with ophthalmopathy were separated from those with stable hyperthyroidism by a 13 V-J model.

Exclusion of a patient resulted from uncontrolled infection, other autoimmune disease, pregnancy or lactation. The diagnostic basis comprised clinical symptoms, serum thyroxine and TRAb, thyroid ultrasound and orbital computed tomography. It was RNA transcripts that yielded the amplified TCR beta CDR3 regions. HTBI primers were used for first-round RT-PCR of the TCR CDR3. TCRdb passed the multiplex PCR reads through MiXCR, listing each CDR3 protein once. The profile covers 480,000 or so distinct CDR3 sequences, with 13% to 15% appearing a single time and around 17% taken by the ten largest. This CDR3 comprises 13 residues. The germline V and J ends were trimmed by 6 bases and 6 bases, with 9 bases remaining between them. Germline V gene sequence: CDR1 MNHNS, CDR2 SASEGT. The table lists this clonotype with many counts. Antigen unknown.

The TCR sequence derives from a woman between 18 and 30 years old with Graves' hyperthyroidism. Material: blood. V gene TRBV6-1 combines with J gene TRBJ1-6, with D unclear. CDR3 sequence (DNA): TGTGCCAGCAGGACGGACCTTAATTCACCCCTCCACTTT. This encodes CASRTDLNSPLHF.